A selection of T cell receptor beta chains follows, all from one sample in a study of cytomegalovirus exposure and HLA in healthy donors. Data came from immunoSEQ multiplex PCR; TCRdb stores just in-frame clones and leaves some out. This sample contains just over 50,000 clones. The sample taken for sequencing was PBMCs. These receptors came from a woman in her sixties or seventies in good health and CMV-seropositive. CDR3s include the opening cysteine and the closing phenylalanine or tryptophan. The order of the fields is V gene, D gene, J gene, CDR3 DNA, CDR3 protein. The D gene is left open where the match is weak.

>TRBV6-1|.|TRBJ1-1
TGTGCCAGCAGGGAAGGACAGAACACTGAAGCTTTCTTT
CASREGQNTEAFF
>TRBV11-3|.|TRBJ1-1
TGTGCCAGCAGCTTAGTAAGCGGCGCAACTGAAGCTTTCTTT
CASSLVSGATEAFF
>TRBV29-1|.|TRBJ1-4
TGCAGCGTTGAAGAGGGGCCGAACGGGGGAAAACTGTTTTTT
CSVEEGPNGGKLFF
>TRBV12-5|.|TRBJ2-1
TGTGCTAGTGGTTTGGTAGTCGGGGTCACCGAGCAGTTCTTC
CASGLVVGVTEQFF
>TRBV2|.|TRBJ1-1
TGTGCCAGCACGATCCGGGGGAACACTGAAGCTTTCTTT
CASTIRGNTEAFF
>TRBV28|TRBD1|TRBJ1-2
TGTGCCGCGGCGGGACAGATCTATGGCTACACCTTC
CAAAGQIYGYTF
>TRBV25-1|.|TRBJ1-2
TGTGCCAGCAGTGAGGGAGGGTTCTATGGCTACACCTTC
CASSEGGFYGYTF
>TRBV7-2|TRBD1|TRBJ2-6
TGTGCCAGCAGCTTAGCTTGGGGGACAGGGGGGTCCGGGGCCAACGTCCTGACTTTC
CASSLAWGTGGSGANVLTF
>TRBV18|.|TRBJ1-1
TGTGCCAGCTCCTTTGGTGCCGGGGAGGGCACTGAAGCTTTCTTT
CASSFGAGEGTEAFF
>TRBV2|TRBD1|TRBJ1-1
TGTGCCAGCAGTGGACAGGGGGCGAACACTGAAGCTTTCTTT
CASSGQGANTEAFF
>TRBV19|TRBD2|TRBJ2-1
TGTGCCAGTAGTATGGGACTAGCGGATTACAATGAGCAGTTCTTC
CASSMGLADYNEQFF
>TRBV6-5|TRBD1|TRBJ1-1
TGTGCCAGCAGTTACACAGGGGCCCGCGTTACTGAAGCTTTCTTT
CASSYTGARVTEAFF
>TRBV18|TRBD1|TRBJ1-6
TGTGCCAGCTCACCACAGGGACAGGGGAATTCACCCCTCCACTTT
CASSPQGQGNSPLHF
>TRBV18|TRBD1|TRBJ1-4
TGTGCCAGCTCATCCTCGACAGGGAAAGGTGAAAAACTGTTTTTT
CASSSSTGKGEKLFF
>TRBV27|TRBD1|TRBJ1-5
TGTGCCAGCAGTTACAGGGGAATGGGTCAGCCCCAGCATTTT
CASSYRGMGQPQHF
>TRBV18|TRBD1|TRBJ2-7
TGTGCCAGCTCAACTGGGACAGCCTACGAGCAGTACTTC
CASSTGTAYEQYF
>TRBV5-1|.|TRBJ1-1
TGCGCCAGCAGCTTGCAGGCTGCCCATCAGAACACTGAAGCTTTCTTT
CASSLQAAHQNTEAFF
>TRBV7-9|TRBD2|TRBJ2-1
TGTGCCAGCAGCTTAGGCGGGGGGGCCAGGGATGAGCAGTTCTTC
CASSLGGGARDEQFF
>TRBV25-1|.|TRBJ2-7
TGTGCCAGCAGTGAGGCAAGGAGCTCCTACGAGCAGTACTTC
CASSEARSSYEQYF
>TRBV12-5|TRBD1|TRBJ2-5
TGTGCTAGTGGTAAACAGGGGGCACGGGGGGAGACCCAGTACTTC
CASGKQGARGETQYF
>TRBV7-9|.|TRBJ2-7
TGTGCCAGCAGCTTCGGGGCCTACGAGCAGTACTTC
CASSFGAYEQYF
>TRBV6-1|.|TRBJ1-2
TGTGCCAGCAGAGAGGGTTCCGGGAACTATGGCTACACCTTC
CASREGSGNYGYTF
>TRBV27|TRBD1|TRBJ1-1
TGTGCCAGCAGTTTATGGTCGACAGGGCCGAACACTGAAGCTTTCTTT
CASSLWSTGPNTEAFF
>TRBV7-6|.|TRBJ1-2
TGTGCCAGCAGCCTCAGGGTTAACTATGGCTACACCTTC
CASSLRVNYGYTF
>TRBV2|TRBD2|TRBJ2-2
TGTGCCAGCAGTGGGGCTAGCGGGGGGATTAACACCGGGGAGCTGTTTTTT
CASSGASGGINTGELFF
>TRBV4-1|TRBD2|TRBJ2-7
TGCGCCAGCAGCCTAATAACTACGGGAGGCTACGAGCAGTACTTC
CASSLITTGGYEQYF
>TRBV5-1|.|TRBJ1-1
TGCGCCAGCAGCTTGAGCAGGTATTTTAACACTGAAGCTTTCTTT
CASSLSRYFNTEAFF
>TRBV5-1|TRBD1|TRBJ2-7
TGCGCCAGCAGCTCAGGACAGGGTGCCTACGAGCAGTACTTC
CASSSGQGAYEQYF
>TRBV11-3|.|TRBJ2-1
TGTGCCAGCAGCTTACCCCGGGAAGCTAACAATGAGCAGTTCTTC
CASSLPREANNEQFF
>TRBV18|TRBD2|TRBJ2-7
TGTGCCAGCTCACCGGGACTAGCGGGGGTTACCTACGAGCAGTACTTC
CASSPGLAGVTYEQYF
>TRBV5-4|.|TRBJ2-5
TGTGCCAGCAGCTGGGGGGGGCTGGAGACCCAGTACTTC
CASSWGGLETQYF
>TRBV14|.|TRBJ2-2
TGTGCCAGCAGCCTTACGGCCGCAGGGGCCGGGGAGCTGTTTTTT
CASSLTAAGAGELFF
>TRBV25-1|.|TRBJ1-2
TGTGCCAGCAGTGAACTGAGACAAGGAAACTATGGCTACACCTTC
CASSELRQGNYGYTF
>TRBV2|.|TRBJ2-2
TGTGCCAGCAGTGCGGAGGCTAACACCGGGGAGCTGTTTTTT
CASSAEANTGELFF
>TRBV9|.|TRBJ2-3
TGTGCCAGCAGCGTAGGCCTACCAGATACGCAGTATTTT
CASSVGLPDTQYF
>TRBV7-2|TRBD2|TRBJ2-6
TGTGCCAGCAGCCTACTAGCGGGGGGGGTCTCTGGGGCCAACGTCCTGACTTTC
CASSLLAGGVSGANVLTF
>TRBV11-1|.|TRBJ1-2
TGTGCCAGCAGCTTAAAGGAGGGGCCCTATGGCTACACCTTC
CASSLKEGPYGYTF
>TRBV18|.|TRBJ1-2
TGTGCCAGCTCACCACTTGGGAGAAACTATGGCTACACCTTC
CASSPLGRNYGYTF
>TRBV27|.|TRBJ1-2
TGTGCCAGCGGCCCTTCCTATGGCTACACCTTC
CASGPSYGYTF
>TRBV6-5|TRBD1|TRBJ1-1
TGTGCCAGCACCCGGACAGGGCCTATGAACACTGAAGCTTTCTTT
CASTRTGPMNTEAFF
>TRBV29-1|TRBD2|TRBJ2-7
TGCAGCGTTGCCAACCTCGGGGGGAAAAGGACTTACGAGCAGTACTTC
CSVANLGGKRTYEQYF